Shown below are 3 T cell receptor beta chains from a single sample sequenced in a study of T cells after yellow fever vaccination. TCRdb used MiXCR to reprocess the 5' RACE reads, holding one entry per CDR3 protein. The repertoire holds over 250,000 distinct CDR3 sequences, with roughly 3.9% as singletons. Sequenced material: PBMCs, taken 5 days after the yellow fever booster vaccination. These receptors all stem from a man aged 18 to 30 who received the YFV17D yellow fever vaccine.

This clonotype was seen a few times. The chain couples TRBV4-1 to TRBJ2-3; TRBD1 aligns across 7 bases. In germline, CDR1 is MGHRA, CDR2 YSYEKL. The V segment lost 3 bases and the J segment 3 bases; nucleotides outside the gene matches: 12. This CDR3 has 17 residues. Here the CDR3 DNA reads TGCGCCAGCAGCCAGGACCCGACAGGGCTATGGACAGATACGCAGTATTTT. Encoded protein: CASSQDPTGLWTDTQYF.

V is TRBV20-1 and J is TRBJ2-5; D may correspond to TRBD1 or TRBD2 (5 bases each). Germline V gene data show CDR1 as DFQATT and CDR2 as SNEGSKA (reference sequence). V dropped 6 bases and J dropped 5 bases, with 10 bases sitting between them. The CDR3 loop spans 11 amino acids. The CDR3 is CSAGVRETQYF. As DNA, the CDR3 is TGCAGTGCGGGGGTGAGGGAGACCCAGTACTTC.

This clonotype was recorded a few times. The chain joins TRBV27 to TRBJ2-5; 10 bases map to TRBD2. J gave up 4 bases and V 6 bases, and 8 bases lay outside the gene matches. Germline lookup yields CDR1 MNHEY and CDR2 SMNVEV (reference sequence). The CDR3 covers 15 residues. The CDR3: CASSRSGGALETQYF. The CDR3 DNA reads TGTGCCAGCAGCCGGAGCGGGGGGGCCCTAGAGACCCAGTACTTC.